This passage covers 29 T cell receptor beta chains from one sample sequenced in a study of Tregs in tolerant kidney transplant recipients. The repertoire was sequenced with immunoSEQ multiplex PCR; TCRdb's copy has only in-frame clones and lacks some. This table has about 83,000 clones, less than 98% appearing once. Material: CD4+ T cells from blood, obtained before the transplant. These receptors originate from a human donor who received a combined kidney and bone marrow transplant.

This chain uses TRBV29-1 with TRBJ2-1, with TRBD2 matching over 7 bases. The germline gives CDR1 SQVTM, CDR2 ANQGSEA. This CDR3 has 16 amino acids. V was clipped by 3 bases and J by 2 bases; unmatched bases: 10. The CDR3 nucleotides are TGCAGCGTTGATGCGGGCGGGGGTTGGGCCTACAATGAGCAGTTCTTC. It codes for CSVDAGGGWAYNEQFF.

This clone was seen a single time. The chain carries TRBV7-3 and TRBJ2-3; D uncertain. Germline-derived CDR1 and CDR2 are SGHTA and FQGTGA. This CDR3 is 13 amino acids long. Between the trimmed V and J ends, which lost 5 bases and 6 bases, there was a span of 12 bases. The CDR3 is CASSQNRRDTQYF. Written as DNA, the CDR3 is TGTGCCAGCAGCCAAAACAGACGGGATACGCAGTATTTT.

This clone showed up just once. This rearrangement joins TRBV4-3 to TRBJ2-1, with 10 positions matching TRBD2. CDR3 length: 18 residues. Trimming at V came to 3 bases and at J to 10 bases, leaving 18 bases not matched to a gene. Germline V gene data show CDR1 as LGHNA and CDR2 as YSLEER. The CDR3: CASSQGTSVLLVSGEQFF. CDR3 in DNA: TGCGCCAGCAGCCAGGGGACTAGCGTTTTGTTAGTGAGTGGCGAGCAGTTCTTC.

The chain has TRBV7-7 and TRBJ2-2; 7 bases map to TRBD2. Germline V gene sequence: CDR1 SSHAT, CDR2 FNYEAQ (reference sequence). The J segment lost 2 bases and the V segment lost 5 bases, leaving 5 bases of the junction unmatched. The CDR3 totals 15 residues. The CDR3 loop is CASSVRGDNTGELFF. The CDR3 DNA reads TGTGCCAGCAGCGTCCGGGGGGATAACACCGGGGAGCTGTTTTTT.

This chain uses TRBV2 with TRBJ1-3; maybe TRBD1 (6 bases). CDR1 and CDR2 from the germline V gene are SNHLY and FYNNEI. The V gene lost 6 bases and the J gene lost 2 bases, with 11 bases spanning the gap. The CDR3 extends over 14 amino acids. The CDR3 DNA reads as TGTGCCAGCAGCTCACAGGGAACTGGAAACACCATATATTTT. Its protein is CASSSQGTGNTIYF.

This chain joins TRBV9 and TRBJ2-3; D unresolved. CDR1 and CDR2 from the germline V gene are SGDLS and YYNGEE. The CDR3 is 15 amino acids. The V gene lost 3 bases and the J gene lost 3 bases, with 14 bases spanning the gap. The CDR3 loop reads CASSATIQLTDTQYF. The CDR3 DNA reads as TGTGCCAGCAGCGCAACGATCCAACTGACAGATACGCAGTATTTT.

The chain couples TRBV7-2 to TRBJ2-5; 9 bases line up with TRBD2. Unmatched junction bases numbered 1, after V lost 6 bases and J lost 2 bases. The CDR3 runs to 13 residues. Germline values: CDR1 SGHTA, CDR2 FQGNSA. CDR3 bases: TGTGCCAGCAGGACTAGCGGTCAAGAGACCCAGTACTTC. It yields the protein CASRTSGQETQYF. The full variable domain, completed using reference TRBV7-2 and TRBJ2-5, is GAGVSQSPSNKVTEKGKDVELRCDPISGHTALYWYRQSLGQGLEFLIYFQGNSAPDKSGLPSDRFSAERTGGSVSTLTIQRTQQEDSAVYLCASRTSGQETQYFGPGTRLLVL.

CDR3 nucleotides: TGTGCCAGCAGCCCCCGGGACAGCACTGAAGCTTTCTTT. Residues: CASSPRDSTEAFF. V and J are TRBV7-9 and TRBJ1-1, with 7 positions matching TRBD1. Germline values: CDR1 SEHNR, CDR2 FQNEAQ (reference sequence). The CDR3 totals 13 residues. V was pared by 5 bases and J by 4 bases, with 4 bases of the junction left unmatched. The variable domain in full, completed from reference TRBV7-9 and TRBJ1-1, reads DTGVSQNPRHKITKRGQNVTFRCDPISEHNRLYWYRQTLGQGPEFLTYFQNEAQLEKSRLLSDRFSAERPKGSFSTLEIQRTEQGDSAMYLCASSPRDSTEAFFGQGTRLTVV.

The V gene is TRBV5-4, the J gene TRBJ2-1; TRBD1 agrees at 10 bases. CDR3 length equals 15 residues. V lost 5 bases to trimming and J lost 4 bases; unmatched junction nucleotides: 6. Germline V gives CDR1 SGHNT, CDR2 YYREEE (reference sequence). CDR3 nucleotides: TGTGCCAGCAGACCGGACAGGGGGAGTTACAATGAGCAGTTCTTC. Its protein product is CASRPDRGSYNEQFF.

The gene calls are TRBV6-1 and TRBJ2-6, with D possibly matching TRBD1 (5 bases). The germline V and J ends were trimmed by 6 bases and 3 bases, with 12 bases remaining between them. The CDR3 extends over 15 amino acids. Germline assignment: CDR1 MNHNS and CDR2 SASEGT. The CDR3 DNA sequence: TGTGCCAGCAGATCAGGGAATAGTGGGGCCAACGTCCTGACTTTC. Translation gives CASRSGNSGANVLTF.

This chain links TRBV4-2 with TRBJ1-2; 7 nucleotides line up with TRBD1. V trimming: 2 bases; J trimming: 5 bases; junction bases outside the gene matches: 8. CDR3 size: 15 residues. Germline values: CDR1 LGHNA, CDR2 YNFKEQ. The DNA of the CDR3 is TGTGCCAGCAGCCAAACAGGGGCCGGGAAATATGGCTACACCTTC. This gives the protein CASSQTGAGKYGYTF.

V is TRBV10-3 and J is TRBJ2-7; TRBD1 might be the D (8 bases). CDR1 and CDR2 (germline): ENHRY, SYGVKD. The CDR3 sequence is 14 residues long. Trimming stripped 6 bases from V and 7 bases from J, with 19 bases between. In DNA, the CDR3 is TGTGCCATCAGCCCCCTCACAGGGGGGGGTGAGCAGTACTTC. This gives the protein CAISPLTGGGEQYF.

This sequence joins TRBV4-3 and TRBJ2-1; D may be TRBD2 (5 bases). In germline, CDR1 is LGHNA, CDR2 YSLEER. The CDR3 has 15 amino acids. V lost 1 base, J lost 1 base, and 8 bases lay in between. This CDR3 is CASSQASGSYNEQFF. For the CDR3, the DNA is TGCGCCAGCAGCCAAGCGTCGGGATCCTACAATGAGCAGTTCTTC.

The gene calls are TRBV18 and TRBJ2-7; 10 positions agree with TRBD2. The CDR3 length is 15 residues. The germline V gene has CDR1 KGHSH and CDR2 LQKENI. J gave up 5 bases and V 3 bases, and 7 bases lay outside the gene matches. The CDR3 region is CASSPSLAGVDEQYF. CDR3 DNA sequence: TGTGCCAGCTCACCGAGTCTAGCGGGAGTTGACGAGCAGTACTTC.

The gene calls are TRBV7-2 and TRBJ1-5; D may be TRBD1 (6 bases). The CDR3 is 14 amino acids. Germline CDR1 SGHTA, CDR2 FQGNSA. The V gene lost 7 bases and the J gene lost 4 bases, with 14 bases spanning the gap. The CDR3, as DNA: TGTGCCAGCACCGACGACAGGATTAATCAGCCCCAGCATTTT. Its translation: CASTDDRINQPQHF.

The chain is built from TRBV13 and TRBJ1-1; D uncertain. Germline V gene data show CDR1 as PRHDT and CDR2 as FYEKMQ (reference sequence). V lost 1 base to trimming and J lost 8 bases, with 14 bases between them. The CDR3 contains 14 residues. This CDR3 is CASSLVSGNKEAFF. The CDR3 DNA sequence: TGTGCCAGCAGCTTAGTTTCGGGGAACAAGGAAGCTTTCTTT.

The chain has TRBV6-1 and TRBJ1-5, with no clear D. The CDR3 is made up of 15 amino acids. Germline-derived CDR1 and CDR2 are MNHNS and SASEGT. V was pared by 4 bases and J by 0 bases, with 10 bases between. The CDR3: CASSARRLSNQPQHF. CDR3 nucleotides: TGTGCCAGCAGTGCCCGGCGGCTTAGCAATCAGCCCCAGCATTTT.

CDR3 coding DNA: TGTGCCAGCAGCTTAGGTTTTAGCGGGAGAATTTACAATGAGCAGTTCTTC. It yields the protein CASSLGFSGRIYNEQFF. The chain carries TRBV7-2 and TRBJ2-1; 9 bases fit TRBD2. This CDR3 contains 17 residues. Germline loops: CDR1 SGHTA, CDR2 FQGNSA. The V gene end was trimmed by 1 base and the J gene end by 4 bases; junction bases not matched to a gene: 8.

CDR3 DNA: TGTGCCAGCAGAACCGGACAGGGCCATGGCTACACCTTC. This sequence encodes CASRTGQGHGYTF. The rearrangement uses TRBV28 and TRBJ1-2, with TRBD1 matching 8 bases. CDR3 size: 13 residues. The V segment lost 6 bases and the J segment 6 bases; nucleotides outside the gene matches: 6. CDR1 is MDHEN, CDR2 SYDVKM, per germline.

This clone was found a few times. The CDR3 spells CSAHAPSSYNEQFF. In DNA, the CDR3 is TGCAGCGCTCACGCACCCAGCTCCTACAATGAGCAGTTCTTC. The chain combines TRBV29-1 with TRBJ2-1; D unclear. This CDR3 is 14 amino acids long. Germline CDR1 is SQVTM and CDR2 is ANQGSEA. Trimming pared 7 bases from V and 0 bases from J, leaving 13 bases between.

The chain is built from TRBV19 and TRBJ1-5, with 7 bases that match TRBD1. Per germline, CDR1 LNHDA and CDR2 SQIVND (reference sequence). The CDR3 totals 15 residues. V lost 3 bases, J lost 6 bases, and 8 bases stayed unmatched. DNA of the CDR3: TGTGCCAGTAGTATTTGGAGGGGGCTCAGTCAGCCCCAGCATTTT. Residues: CASSIWRGLSQPQHF.

The chain uses TRBV10-3 and TRBJ2-1; no definite D call. Germline assignment: CDR1 ENHRY and CDR2 SYGVKD. The CDR3 is 13 amino acids. V was pared by 7 bases and J by 2 bases, with 9 bases between. The CDR3, as DNA: TGTGCCATCACTTCGACTGCCTACAATGAGCAGTTCTTC. Encoded protein: CAITSTAYNEQFF.

The chain links TRBV19 to TRBJ1-2; D gene uncertain. CDR3 length: 16 amino acids. CDR1 is LNHDA, CDR2 SQIVND, per germline (reference sequence). V lost 2 bases, J lost 7 bases, and 20 bases lay in between. The CDR3: CASSIPPTRRHSGYTF. CDR3 sequence (DNA): TGTGCCAGTAGTATACCCCCGACTCGACGTCACTCTGGCTACACCTTC.

V and J are TRBV7-2 and TRBJ2-7; a possible D gene is TRBD1 (6 bases). The CDR3 runs to 16 residues. Germline V gene data show CDR1 as SGHTA and CDR2 as FQGNSA. Trimming removed 6 bases at V and 1 base at J, with 19 bases between. CDR3 coding DNA: TGTGCCAGCAGTGGGGCCTTAGGGGGACCTTCCTACGAGCAGTACTTC. Translated, it gives CASSGALGGPSYEQYF.

The CDR3 here is CASRSSGSYEQYF. CDR3 coding DNA: TGTGCCAGTAGATCTAGCGGGAGCTACGAGCAGTACTTC. The rearrangement links TRBV19 to TRBJ2-7, with 10 bases matching TRBD2. The CDR3 runs 13 residues. CDR1 is LNHDA and CDR2 is SQIVND in the germline V gene (reference sequence). V gave up 6 bases and J gave up 3 bases; unmatched junction bases: 2.

The gene calls are TRBV2 and TRBJ2-2; the D gene is possibly TRBD1 (6 bases). The V end was cut by 6 bases, the J end by 7 bases, with 21 bases between. The CDR3 is 16 amino acids. Germline CDR1 SNHLY, CDR2 FYNNEI. In DNA, the CDR3 is TGTGCCAGCAGCCCCGACTACAGGGATTGGAGCGGGGAGCTGTTTTTT. Its protein is CASSPDYRDWSGELFF.

V and J are TRBV5-1 and TRBJ2-7; 9 bases match TRBD1. The germline CDR1 and CDR2 sequences are SGHRS and YFSETQ. The CDR3 extends over 16 amino acids. J lost 6 bases, V lost 4 bases, and 14 bases had no gene match. The CDR3 is CASSLSPGQGFGEQYF. The CDR3 nucleotides are TGCGCCAGCAGCCTATCTCCGGGACAGGGATTTGGCGAGCAGTACTTC.

The chain uses TRBV28 and TRBJ2-5; possible D gene TRBD1, 6 bases. CDR3 length equals 13 residues. Germline V gene sequence: CDR1 MDHEN, CDR2 SYDVKM. V shed 6 bases and J shed 5 bases, with 13 bases lying between them. Here the CDR3 DNA reads TGTGCCAGCAGCGTAGGGGGTCGGGAGACCCAGTACTTC. Encoded protein: CASSVGGRETQYF. Based on the CDR3 plus reference TRBV28 and TRBJ2-5, the full variable domain is DVKVTQSSRYLVKRTGEKVFLECVQDMDHENMFWYRQDPGLGLRLIYFSYDVKMKEKGDIPEGYSVSREKKERFSLILESASTNQTSMYLCASSVGGRETQYFGPGTRLLVL.

Concerning this clone itself: At one end the junction does not follow the germline gene, possibly because of a read error. The chain carries TRBV30 and TRBJ1-1; the D is unclear. The CDR3 covers 15 residues. Germline V gene sequence: CDR1 GTSNPN, CDR2 SVGIG (reference sequence). The CDR3 DNA reads TGTGTCTGGAGAGCGCGGGCCGGCTCCGCCGCGGAAGCTTTCTTT. Translating gives CVWRARAGSAAEAFF.